Listed below are T cell receptor beta chains from one sample, sequenced in a study of blood T cells in healthy people across ages. TCRdb called the 5' RACE reads again in MiXCR, with one record for every CDR3 protein. Of fewer than 800,000 distinct CDR3 sequences listed, approximately 31% are singletons. Sequences were obtained from blood. Receptors originate from a woman older than 75 in good health. CDR3s include the opening cysteine and the closing phenylalanine or tryptophan. The D gene is left open where the match is weak. Size values are once, few and many counts, or a class for expanded clones, and some rows have none.

d_call: .
v_call: TRBV5-6
j_call: TRBJ2-3
clone_size: many
cdr3_nt: TGTGCCAGCAGCTGGCCTGCGGGGAGAGATACGCAGTATTTT
cdr3_aa: CASSWPAGRDTQYF

d_call: .
v_call: TRBV27
j_call: TRBJ2-4
clone_size: many
cdr3_nt: TGTGCCAGCAGTCGGGACATTAAAAACATTCAGTACTTC
cdr3_aa: CASSRDIKNIQYF

d_call: .
v_call: TRBV4-2
j_call: TRBJ1-4
clone_size: many
cdr3_nt: TGTGCCAGCAGCCAAGATGATCGTAGGAAGGGGGAAAAACTGTTTTTT
cdr3_aa: CASSQDDRRKGEKLFF

d_call: .
v_call: TRBV29-1
j_call: TRBJ2-3
clone_size: .
cdr3_nt: TGCAGCGTTCCCCCGGGGGTCTCCACAGATACGCAGTATTTT
cdr3_aa: CSVPPGVSTDTQYF

d_call: TRBD2
v_call: TRBV20-1
j_call: TRBJ2-2
clone_size: few
cdr3_nt: TGCAGTGCTGCCCCTAGCGGGACCGGGGAGCTGTTTTTT
cdr3_aa: CSAAPSGTGELFF

d_call: .
v_call: TRBV20-1
j_call: TRBJ1-3
clone_size: .
cdr3_nt: TGCAGTGCTAGTTGGAGCTCTGGAAACACCATATATTTT
cdr3_aa: CSASWSSGNTIYF

d_call: TRBD1
v_call: TRBV20-1
j_call: TRBJ1-1
clone_size: .
cdr3_nt: TGCAGTGCTACCCCGTCCAGGGGGGCTTACGGCACTGAAGCTTTCTTT
cdr3_aa: CSATPSRGAYGTEAFF

d_call: .
v_call: TRBV5-1
j_call: TRBJ1-5
clone_size: .
cdr3_nt: TGCGCCAGCGGCCTGGGTATGTCGAGCAATCAGCCCCAGCATTTT
cdr3_aa: CASGLGMSSNQPQHF

d_call: TRBD1
v_call: TRBV7-3
j_call: TRBJ2-1
clone_size: few
cdr3_nt: TGTGCCAGCAGCTTATATGCGACAGGGGTCTACAATGAGCAGTTCTTC
cdr3_aa: CASSLYATGVYNEQFF

d_call: .
v_call: TRBV9
j_call: TRBJ2-7
clone_size: once
cdr3_nt: TGTGCCAGCAGCGTAGAATTGACAGGCGAGCAGTACTTC
cdr3_aa: CASSVELTGEQYF

d_call: TRBD1
v_call: TRBV7-2
j_call: TRBJ2-7
clone_size: many
cdr3_nt: TGTGCCAGCAGTCAGGCCGGGACAGCCTACGAGCAGTACTTC
cdr3_aa: CASSQAGTAYEQYF

d_call: TRBD2
v_call: TRBV7-8
j_call: TRBJ2-1
clone_size: .
cdr3_nt: TGTGCCAGCAGTGGACTAGCGTACAATGAGCAGTTCTTC
cdr3_aa: CASSGLAYNEQFF

d_call: .
v_call: TRBV7-2
j_call: TRBJ2-1
clone_size: .
cdr3_nt: TGTGCCTGCAGCCTAACGACAGTAGTGGTGGATGAGCAGTTCTTC
cdr3_aa: CACSLTTVVVDEQFF

d_call: .
v_call: TRBV12-3/TRBV12-4
j_call: TRBJ2-3
clone_size: once
cdr3_nt: TGTGCCAGCACAGTTGGGTGGCTCAAAACAGATACGCAGTATTTT
cdr3_aa: CASTVGWLKTDTQYF

d_call: .
v_call: TRBV6-1
j_call: TRBJ1-1
clone_size: .
cdr3_nt: TGTGCCAGCAGAGAGGGACACCTGCTAAACACTGAAGCTTTCTTT
cdr3_aa: CASREGHLLNTEAFF

d_call: .
v_call: TRBV3-1
j_call: TRBJ2-2
clone_size: few
cdr3_nt: TGTGCCAGCAGCCACGGACAGAACACCGGGGAGCTGTTTTTT
cdr3_aa: CASSHGQNTGELFF

d_call: TRBD1
v_call: TRBV13
j_call: TRBJ1-4
clone_size: .
cdr3_nt: TGTACCAGCAGCTCAAGGGGGCCAACTAATGAAAAACTGTTTTTT
cdr3_aa: CTSSSRGPTNEKLFF

d_call: TRBD2
v_call: TRBV6-1
j_call: TRBJ2-1
clone_size: many
cdr3_nt: TGTGCCAGCAGCGGGACTAGCGGGGGGGCATACAATGAGCAGTTCTTC
cdr3_aa: CASSGTSGGAYNEQFF

d_call: TRBD1
v_call: TRBV5-5
j_call: TRBJ1-4
clone_size: .
cdr3_nt: TGTGCCAGCAGCAGTGATCCGGGACAGGGTAGAAAACTGTTTTTT
cdr3_aa: CASSSDPGQGRKLFF

d_call: TRBD1
v_call: TRBV29-1
j_call: TRBJ2-3
clone_size: many
cdr3_nt: TGCAGCGTTGAAGGTTATTGGGACAGCGATTTGGGTACGCAGTATTTT
cdr3_aa: CSVEGYWDSDLGTQYF

d_call: TRBD1
v_call: TRBV28
j_call: TRBJ2-3
clone_size: few
cdr3_nt: TGTGCCAGCACCGAAGACAGGGAAAGCACAGATACGCAGTATTTT
cdr3_aa: CASTEDRESTDTQYF

d_call: .
v_call: TRBV6-1
j_call: TRBJ1-5
clone_size: few
cdr3_nt: TGTGCCAGCAGAAGGTCCAATCAGCCCCAGCATTTT
cdr3_aa: CASRRSNQPQHF

d_call: .
v_call: TRBV12-3/TRBV12-4
j_call: TRBJ1-5
clone_size: many
cdr3_nt: TGTGCCACCGCCGTTCAGGGTAGCAATCAGCCCCAGCATTTT
cdr3_aa: CATAVQGSNQPQHF

d_call: .
v_call: TRBV12-3/TRBV12-4
j_call: TRBJ2-1
clone_size: many
cdr3_nt: TGTGCCAGCAGCCCCTTCAGGGAGCAGTTCTTC
cdr3_aa: CASSPFREQFF

d_call: .
v_call: TRBV4-3
j_call: TRBJ1-3
clone_size: .
cdr3_nt: TGCGTCAGCAGCCAAGAGGGGGCTGGAAACACCATATATTTT
cdr3_aa: CVSSQEGAGNTIYF

d_call: .
v_call: TRBV24-1
j_call: TRBJ2-5
clone_size: .
cdr3_nt: TGTGCCACCAGTGATTCCCCATTTGAGACCCAGTACTTC
cdr3_aa: CATSDSPFETQYF

d_call: TRBD2
v_call: TRBV20-1
j_call: TRBJ2-3
clone_size: many
cdr3_nt: TGCAGTGCTCCCCGTACTAGCGGGGGCACAGATACGCAGTATTTT
cdr3_aa: CSAPRTSGGTDTQYF

d_call: .
v_call: TRBV12-5
j_call: TRBJ1-2
clone_size: .
cdr3_nt: TGTGCTAGTGGTTTGCGGGGCGACTATGGTTACACCTTC
cdr3_aa: CASGLRGDYGYTF

d_call: .
v_call: TRBV7-2
j_call: TRBJ1-5
clone_size: few
cdr3_nt: TGTGCCAGCAGCTTCCGGGACTCTAATCAGCCCCAGCATTTT
cdr3_aa: CASSFRDSNQPQHF

d_call: .
v_call: TRBV12-3/TRBV12-4
j_call: TRBJ2-1
clone_size: many
cdr3_nt: TGTGCCAGCAGTCACCCTTACAATGAGCAGTTCTTC
cdr3_aa: CASSHPYNEQFF

d_call: TRBD2
v_call: TRBV4-2
j_call: TRBJ2-3
clone_size: .
cdr3_nt: TGTGCCAGCAGCGGGCTAGCGGTCACAGATACGCAGTATTTT
cdr3_aa: CASSGLAVTDTQYF

d_call: .
v_call: TRBV6-5
j_call: TRBJ2-5
clone_size: many
cdr3_nt: TGTGCCAGCAGTCCCCGAATGAGGGAGACCCAGTACTTC
cdr3_aa: CASSPRMRETQYF

d_call: .
v_call: TRBV20-1
j_call: TRBJ1-1
clone_size: many
cdr3_nt: TGCAGTGCTAGAGATTTACGGGCAGGGTTGGGCCGAGCTTTCTTT
cdr3_aa: CSARDLRAGLGRAFF

d_call: .
v_call: TRBV20-1
j_call: TRBJ1-5
clone_size: .
cdr3_nt: TGCAGTGCCAGAGGGGCCGGGGACCAGCCCCAGCATTTT
cdr3_aa: CSARGAGDQPQHF

d_call: .
v_call: TRBV20-1
j_call: TRBJ2-7
clone_size: few
cdr3_nt: TGCAGTGCTAGAGACGGTGGAGGGATAAACTACGAGCAGTACTTC
cdr3_aa: CSARDGGGINYEQYF

d_call: .
v_call: TRBV5-1
j_call: TRBJ2-7
clone_size: many
cdr3_nt: TGCGCCAGCAGTCTGATTCCAGGGGAGGGACTCTACGAGCAGTACTTC
cdr3_aa: CASSLIPGEGLYEQYF

d_call: .
v_call: TRBV7-2
j_call: TRBJ1-6
clone_size: many
cdr3_nt: TGTGCCAGCAGCCCGAGCTTGGGGGGGCCCCTCCACTTT
cdr3_aa: CASSPSLGGPLHF